Listed here are 28 T cell receptor beta chains from one sample, sequenced in a study of shared clonotypes between healthy human individuals (dated by TCRdb to 2020 to 2021). Receptors were amplified or captured by the immunoSEQ multiplex PCR assay. TCRdb mirrors the immuneACCESS table, restricted to in-frame sequences. Some clones are absent from its copies; in checked studies, under half trace to an unresolved V gene, and the reason for the others is unknown. The sample includes around 1.9 million clones, with about 92% observed a single time. Over 1.5% of the sample is held by the ten biggest clonotypes. CD8 naive samples were obtained by positive selection for CCR7 among CD45RO-negative cells, yielding a CD45RA+CCR7+ population from which TemRA cells were excluded. Sequencing input: naive CD8+ T cells from PBMCs. The cell subset or site label corresponds to: CD45RA+CCR7+. The source of these receptors is a man between 18 and 35 years old in good health. Some clones in this sample may be carry-over from other donors' samples.

The rearrangement uses TRBV4-2 and TRBJ1-2, with D hard to call. The CDR3 sequence is 14 residues long. The germline V gene encodes CDR1 LGHNA and CDR2 YNFKEQ. The germline V and J ends were trimmed by 6 bases and 4 bases, with 15 bases remaining between them. The CDR3 sequence: CASRKLGSTYGYTF. CDR3 nucleotides: TGTGCCAGCAGGAAGCTTGGTTCGACCTATGGCTACACCTTC.

The chain couples TRBV19 to TRBJ1-1; D is unclear. The germline gives CDR1 LNHDA, CDR2 SQIVND (reference sequence). CDR3 length: 14 amino acids. V was clipped by 7 bases and J by 0 bases, with 12 bases between them. As DNA, the CDR3 is TGTGCCAGTAATTCACAACCAATGAACACTGAAGCTTTCTTT. As protein: CASNSQPMNTEAFF. Supplemented by reference TRBV19 and TRBJ1-1, the full variable domain reads DGGITQSPKYLFRKEGQNVTLSCEQNLNHDAMYWYRQDPGQGLRLIYYSQIVNDFQKGDIAEGYSVSREKKESFPLTVTSAQKNPTAFYLCASNSQPMNTEAFFGQGTRLTVV.

The chain employs TRBV7-3 and TRBJ2-1; the D is unclear. The CDR3 contains 15 residues. V lost 4 bases and J 2 bases, leaving 12 bases between the germline ends. Germline CDR1 is SGHTA and CDR2 is FQGTGA. The CDR3 here is CASSSILTPYNEQFF. CDR3 sequence (DNA): TGTGCCAGCAGCTCGATCCTTACCCCCTACAATGAGCAGTTCTTC.

The chain recombines TRBV27 with TRBJ2-7; D is perhaps TRBD1 or TRBD2 (5 bases each). Per germline, CDR1 MNHEY and CDR2 SMNVEV (reference sequence). The CDR3 runs 17 residues. The V gene lost 0 bases and the J gene lost 2 bases, with 17 bases spanning the gap. CDR3 residues: CASSLSGTGTAPYEQYF. For the CDR3, the DNA is TGTGCCAGCAGTTTATCGGGGACCGGGACGGCTCCCTACGAGCAGTACTTC.

This chain uses TRBV7-9 with TRBJ2-5; 7 nucleotides line up with TRBD1. J gave up 4 bases and V 4 bases, and 6 bases lay outside the gene matches. Germline V gene sequence: CDR1 SEHNR, CDR2 FQNEAQ (reference sequence). This CDR3 has 14 amino acids. CDR3 sequence: CASSSTTGIETQYF. As DNA, the CDR3 is TGTGCCAGCAGCTCAACGACAGGGATAGAGACCCAGTACTTC.

This clone showed up just once. The gene calls are TRBV28 and TRBJ2-5; a possible D gene is TRBD2 (6 bases). Deletions cut 7 bases from V and 4 bases from J, with 19 bases between. This CDR3 contains 15 residues. Germline V gene lookup returns CDR1 MDHEN and CDR2 SYDVKM. The CDR3 sequence: CASTGTSDPGETQYF. The CDR3 DNA reads TGTGCCAGCACAGGGACTTCGGATCCTGGAGAGACCCAGTACTTC.

The chain links TRBV6-1 to TRBJ2-5; TRBD2 is a possible D gene (5 bases). Germline CDR1 and CDR2: MNHNS and SASEGT. This CDR3 comprises 14 residues. The V end lost 1 base, the J end lost 5 bases, and 11 bases lay between the germline ends. DNA of the CDR3: TGTGCCAGCAGTGAAGAACTAGACTATGAGACCCAGTACTTC. Protein: CASSEELDYETQYF.

The V call is TRBV6-4, the J call TRBJ2-7; 7 positions match TRBD1. This CDR3 is 13 amino acids long. CDR1 is MRHNA and CDR2 is SNTAGT in the germline V gene. Unmatched junction bases numbered 8, after V lost 5 bases and J lost 7 bases. CDR3 bases: TGTGCCAGCAGTCCTTCTACAGGGGAAGAGCAGTACTTC. Translating gives CASSPSTGEEQYF.

A word on this clone: Other DNA sequences in this specimen translate into the identical CDR3. The V gene is TRBV15, the J gene TRBJ1-4, with D unclear. Per the germline V gene, CDR1 is LNHNV and CDR2 is YYDKDF (reference sequence). Trimming took off 2 bases at V and 0 bases at J, with 4 bases between the two ends. The CDR3 loop spans 14 amino acids. CDR3 region: CATSRTPTNEKLFF. The DNA for the CDR3 is TGTGCCACCAGCAGAACCCCAACTAATGAAAAACTGTTTTTT.

V and J are TRBV6-6 and TRBJ1-2; 7 positions agree with TRBD1. The germline CDR1 and CDR2 sequences are MNHNY and SVGAGI (reference sequence). This CDR3 region has 16 residues. Germline trimming cut 5 bases from V and 0 bases from J; bases unmatched to any gene: 9. CDR3 DNA sequence: TGTGCCAGCAGTCCCGGGACAGTTCTTGCTAACTATGGCTACACCTTC. It specifies CASSPGTVLANYGYTF.

The gene calls are TRBV29-1 and TRBJ1-2, with D unclear. V dropped 7 bases and J dropped 6 bases, with 15 bases sitting between them. The length of the CDR3 is 12 residues. Per germline, CDR1 SQVTM and CDR2 ANQGSEA. CDR3 nucleotide sequence: TGCAGCGGCGGTTCCGGGTGGAATGGCTACACCTTC. The encoded protein is CSGGSGWNGYTF.

The CDR3 DNA reads TGTGCCAGCAGCGCGCGCCGGGGCCTCACAGATACGCAGTATTTT. It encodes CASSARRGLTDTQYF. The chain has TRBV11-3 and TRBJ2-3, with D perhaps matching TRBD1 or TRBD2 (5 bases each). The V end was cut by 5 bases, the J end by 2 bases, with 14 bases between. Germline V gene sequence: CDR1 SGHNT, CDR2 YENEEA. The length of the CDR3 is 15 residues.

The chain recombines TRBV28 with TRBJ2-5, with 8 bases aligning to TRBD1. J lost 3 bases, V lost 4 bases, and 7 bases had no gene match. Germline V gives CDR1 MDHEN, CDR2 SYDVKM. The CDR3 loop spans 15 amino acids. The CDR3 loop is CASSSPRTGKETQYF. CDR3 DNA sequence: TGTGCCAGCAGTTCCCCCCGGACAGGGAAAGAGACCCAGTACTTC.

The chain uses TRBV4-1 and TRBJ2-7; the match to TRBD2 covers 7 bases. V gave up 1 base and J gave up 2 bases; unmatched junction bases: 11. The CDR3 runs to 17 residues. The V gene's germline CDR1 is MGHRA and CDR2 YSYEKL. The chain's CDR3 is CASSQVQREGGAYEQYF. The CDR3 coding sequence is TGCGCCAGCAGCCAAGTACAGAGGGAGGGCGGAGCCTACGAGCAGTACTTC.

The genes are TRBV20-1 and TRBJ1-2, with D possibly being TRBD1 (5 bases). Looked up from germline, CDR1 is DFQATT and CDR2 is SNEGSKA (reference sequence). Trimming stripped 4 bases from V and 7 bases from J, with 10 bases between. The CDR3 contains 11 residues. This CDR3 is CSATQGGGYTF. DNA for the CDR3: TGCAGTGCTACGCAGGGAGGTGGCTACACCTTC.

In this sample, this clone turned up once. This sequence joins TRBV18 and TRBJ1-1; TRBD1 matches 7 bases. The CDR3 sequence is 15 residues long. Losses at the gene ends were 6 bases for V and 2 bases for J; bases not matched to a gene: 9. Germline CDR1 reads KGHSH; CDR2 reads LQKENI. CDR3 protein: CASSTRDRLNTEAFF. The CDR3 DNA reads TGTGCCAGCTCCACGAGGGACAGACTAAACACTGAAGCTTTCTTT. The complete variable domain, with remaining parts taken from reference TRBV18 and TRBJ1-1, reads NAGVMQNPRHLVRRRGQEARLRCSPMKGHSHVYWYRQLPEEGLKFMVYLQKENIIDESGMPKERFSAEFPKEGPSILRIQQVVRGDSAAYFCASSTRDRLNTEAFFGQGTRLTVV.

The genes are TRBV29-1 and TRBJ1-4, with D perhaps TRBD1 (6 bases). V was shortened by 4 bases and J by 4 bases, with 10 bases between the two germline ends. The CDR3 is made up of 13 amino acids. Looked up from germline, CDR1 is SQVTM and CDR2 is ANQGSEA. CDR3 in amino acids: CSVADRSNEKLFF. The CDR3 coding sequence is TGCAGCGTTGCTGACAGGAGTAATGAAAAACTGTTTTTT.

The genes are TRBV4-3 and TRBJ1-4; the D is unclear. Trimming removed 1 base at V and 12 bases at J, with 15 bases between. The CDR3 is made up of 14 amino acids. CDR1 and CDR2 from the germline V gene are LGHNA and YSLEER. The CDR3 bases are TGCGCCAGCAGCCAAGTACTGGGTTCTAGGGAACTGTTTTTT. Translation: CASSQVLGSRELFF.

The chain links TRBV27 to TRBJ2-7; 10 bases map to TRBD2. V shed 6 bases and J 3 bases; nucleotides not matched to a gene: 14. The germline gives CDR1 MNHEY, CDR2 SMNVEV (reference sequence). This CDR3 spans 17 amino acids. The CDR3 loop is CASSSLVAGGILYEQYF. DNA of the CDR3: TGTGCCAGCAGCTCCTTAGTAGCGGGAGGAATCCTCTACGAGCAGTACTTC.

CDR3 region: CASTSNGGFYNEQFF. The CDR3, as DNA: TGTGCCAGCACATCAAACGGAGGGTTCTACAATGAGCAGTTCTTC. V gene TRBV28 combines with J gene TRBJ2-1; weak D call: TRBD2 (6 bases). V was pared by 7 bases and J by 3 bases, with 16 bases between. CDR1 is MDHEN, CDR2 SYDVKM, per germline. The CDR3 extends over 15 amino acids. Drawing the rest from reference TRBV28 and TRBJ2-1, the complete variable domain is DVKVTQSSRYLVKRTGEKVFLECVQDMDHENMFWYRQDPGLGLRLIYFSYDVKMKEKGDIPEGYSVSREKKERFSLILESASTNQTSMYLCASTSNGGFYNEQFFGPGTRLTVL.

The rearrangement links TRBV13 to TRBJ1-4; 7 bases are a match to TRBD1. CDR3 length equals 14 residues. The germline CDR1 and CDR2 sequences are PRHDT and FYEKMQ (reference sequence). Trimming at V came to 5 bases and at J to 5 bases, leaving 5 bases not matched to a gene. The CDR3 sequence: CASSPGQWNEKLFF. The CDR3 DNA follows: TGTGCCAGCAGCCCGGGACAGTGGAATGAAAAACTGTTTTTT.

This chain uses TRBV11-1 with TRBJ2-1; 10 bases align to TRBD2. The CDR3 consists of 15 residues. The V gene's germline CDR1 is SGHAT and CDR2 FQDESV (reference sequence). With 5 bases clipped from V and 6 bases from J, the junction kept 7 bases outside the gene matches. The DNA of the CDR3 is TGTGCCAGCAGCGGTCTAGCGGGAGTAGGCAATGAGCAGTTCTTC. It is translated as CASSGLAGVGNEQFF. The full variable domain, in which reference TRBV11-1 and TRBJ2-1 provide the parts outside the CDR3, is EAEVAQSPRYKITEKSQAVAFWCDPISGHATLYWYRQILGQGPELLVQFQDESVVDDSQLPKDRFSAERLKGVDSTLKIQPAELGDSAMYLCASSGLAGVGNEQFFGPGTRLTVL.

The chain employs TRBV9 and TRBJ2-1; 10 bases map to TRBD2. The V gene end was trimmed by 3 bases and the J gene end by 9 bases; junction bases not matched to a gene: 6. CDR1 and CDR2 from the germline V gene are SGDLS and YYNGEE. This CDR3 contains 14 residues. The CDR3: CASSAGTSVLEQFF. For the CDR3, the DNA is TGTGCCAGCAGCGCCGGGACTAGCGTCCTTGAGCAGTTCTTC.

V and J are TRBV4-3 and TRBJ2-1, with no clear D. V dropped 0 bases and J dropped 2 bases, with 8 bases sitting between them. The germline gives CDR1 LGHNA, CDR2 YSLEER. The CDR3 loop spans 15 amino acids. CDR3 amino acids: CASSQDPRPYNEQFF. CDR3 DNA: TGCGCCAGCAGCCAAGATCCCAGGCCCTACAATGAGCAGTTCTTC.

The rearrangement joins TRBV6-4 to TRBJ2-1, with 9 bases fitting TRBD1. The CDR3 length is 15 residues. Germline CDR1 MRHNA, CDR2 SNTAGT. Trimming removed 0 bases from V and 4 bases from J; junction bases left unmatched: 1. CDR3 loop: CASSDSTGGYNEQFF. The CDR3, as DNA: TGTGCCAGCAGTGACTCGACAGGGGGTTACAATGAGCAGTTCTTC.

The chain is built from TRBV29-1 and TRBJ2-5; the match to TRBD1 covers 9 bases. Germline loops: CDR1 SQVTM, CDR2 ANQGSEA. V was pared by 4 bases and J by 7 bases, with 10 bases of the junction left unmatched. The CDR3 covers 14 residues. CDR3 nucleotide sequence: TGCAGCGTTGGCACCGGGACAGGGTATGGGACCCAGTACTTC. Its protein product is CSVGTGTGYGTQYF.

A single count supports this clone. The V gene is TRBV4-2, the J gene TRBJ1-2; 9 bases fit TRBD1. Germline CDR1 LGHNA, CDR2 YNFKEQ. V shed 5 bases, J shed 8 bases, and the junction held 6 bases outside the gene matches. This CDR3 is built from 13 residues. The CDR3 sequence is CASSFGTGSGYTF. CDR3 DNA sequence: TGTGCCAGCAGCTTTGGGACAGGGTCCGGCTACACCTTC.

This clone was found once. The chain carries TRBV6-1 and TRBJ1-5; 7 bases line up with TRBD1. CDR3 size: 19 residues. CDR1 and CDR2 (germline): MNHNS, SASEGT. The V segment lost 1 base and the J segment 0 bases; nucleotides outside the gene matches: 12. The CDR3 loop is CASSEEWGTERYSNQPQHF. The CDR3 DNA sequence: TGTGCCAGCAGTGAAGAGTGGGGGACAGAAAGGTATAGCAATCAGCCCCAGCATTTT.